Listed below are T cell receptor beta chains from one sample, sequenced in a study of blood T cell repertoires in COVID-19. Profiled with immunoSEQ multiplex PCR; TCRdb holds only in-frame clones, not every one. The table has fewer than 200,000 clones, 89% seen once; the top ten hold 1.5% to 2%. What was sequenced was peripheral blood. These receptors all come from a man aged 18 to 30 who had recovered from COVID-19. The CDR3 runs from the conserved cysteine through the conserved F or W. A D gene is named only where the DNA matches it firmly. For some rows the clone size is stated as once, few or many, or as a class when expanded; others skip it.

few TRBJ1-2 TRBV29-1 - CSVDGWGDYGYTF TGCAGCGTTGATGGGTGGGGGGACTATGGCTACACCTTC
- TRBJ2-7 TRBV27 TRBD2 CASSVAGGQRYEQYF TGTGCCAGCAGCGTGGCGGGAGGGCAGAGGTACGAGCAGTACTTC
- TRBJ2-7 TRBV7-6 TRBD2 CASSLVSGKAHEQYF TGTGCCAGCAGCTTAGTTAGCGGGAAGGCACACGAGCAGTACTTC
- TRBJ1-5 TRBV4-2 TRBD1 CASSQEWAQGAYQPQHF TGTGCCAGCAGCCAAGAATGGGCCCAGGGGGCTTATCAGCCCCAGCATTTT
once TRBJ2-5 TRBV28 - CASSLPLAGVGETQYF TGTGCCAGCAGTTTACCCCTGGCAGGGGTAGGCGAGACCCAGTACTTC
- TRBJ2-7 TRBV10-3 - CAISETAIYEQYF TGTGCCATCAGTGAGACAGCTATCTACGAGCAGTACTTC
- TRBJ2-1 TRBV9 - CASSVGGPSSYNEQFF TGTGCCAGCAGCGTTGGCGGGCCCAGCTCCTACAATGAGCAGTTCTTC
- TRBJ1-1 TRBV28 TRBD1 CASSLSGGTEAFF TGTGCCAGCAGTTTATCAGGGGGTACTGAAGCTTTCTTT
- TRBJ1-2 TRBV7-9 - CASHGGWQPYGYTF TGTGCCAGCCATGGGGGCTGGCAGCCTTATGGCTACACCTTC
- TRBJ1-1 TRBV9 - CASSATANTEAFF TGTGCCAGCAGCGCGACAGCGAACACTGAAGCTTTCTTT
- TRBJ2-3 TRBV7-2 - CASSPSTGPGDTQYF TGTGCCAGCAGCCCTTCAACAGGCCCTGGGGATACGCAGTATTTT
- TRBJ2-1 TRBV7-2 TRBD2 CASSFGLAGYNEQFF TGTGCCAGCAGCTTCGGACTAGCGGGGTACAATGAGCAGTTCTTC
- TRBJ1-3 TRBV7-9 - CASSLTQASSGNTIYF TGTGCCAGCAGCTTAACCCAGGCGAGCTCTGGAAACACCATATATTTT
- TRBJ2-7 TRBV5-4 TRBD2 CASSLAGTNEQYF TGTGCCAGCAGCTTGGCCGGGACTAACGAGCAGTACTTC
- TRBJ1-6 TRBV27 - CASSLQTEASPLHF TGTGCCAGCAGTTTACAGACAGAGGCCTCACCCCTCCACTTT
- TRBJ1-1 TRBV25-1 - CASSDGYVGTTEAFF TGTGCCAGCAGTGACGGGTACGTTGGGACTACTGAAGCTTTCTTT
medium-sized TRBJ2-1 TRBV9 - CASSVMGRQGDEQFF TGTGCCAGCAGCGTAATGGGGCGCCAAGGGGATGAGCAGTTCTTC
- TRBJ2-1 TRBV19 - CASSIGLEQFF TGTGCCAGTAGTATCGGACTGGAGCAGTTCTTC
- TRBJ2-2 TRBV27 - CASSYGNTGELFF TGTGCCAGCAGTTACGGGAACACCGGGGAGCTGTTTTTT
- TRBJ2-3 TRBV29-1 - CSVAVQNTQYF TGCAGCGTTGCGGTCCAAAATACGCAGTATTTT
- TRBJ1-2 TRBV10-3 - CAITEDISLGYGYTF TGTGCCATCACGGAGGATATTTCTTTAGGGTATGGCTACACCTTC
- TRBJ1-4 TRBV5-1 - CASSRGDTGEKLFF TGCGCCAGCAGCCGAGGGGACACTGGTGAAAAACTGTTTTTT
- TRBJ2-7 TRBV5-4 - CASSLEIMGHYEQYF TGTGCCAGCAGCTTGGAAATCATGGGGCACTACGAGCAGTACTTC
- TRBJ2-1 TRBV3-1/TRBV3-2 - CASSHLADNEQFF TGTGCCAGCAGCCACCTCGCGGACAATGAGCAGTTCTTC
- TRBJ1-1 TRBV7-9 - CASSFPGNGEAFF TGTGCCAGCAGCTTCCCAGGGAATGGGGAAGCTTTCTTT
- TRBJ2-2 TRBV6-6 - CASRGAQGNTGELFF TGTGCCAGCAGGGGGGCACAGGGGAACACCGGGGAGCTGTTTTTT
- TRBJ1-3 TRBV28 - CASRGNTIYF TGTGCCAGCCGGGGAAACACCATATATTTT
- TRBJ1-1 TRBV10-3 - CAISLMNTEAFF TGTGCCATCAGTCTAATGAACACTGAAGCTTTCTTT
- TRBJ1-1 TRBV9 - CASSVATGVKGTEAFF TGTGCCAGCAGCGTAGCAACAGGTGTAAAGGGGACTGAAGCTTTCTTT
- TRBJ1-5 TRBV2 TRBD1 CASRGQRLGQPQHF TGTGCCAGCAGGGGACAGAGGTTGGGTCAGCCCCAGCATTTT
- TRBJ2-2 TRBV7-9 TRBD1 CASSSRTGENTGELFF TGTGCCAGCAGCTCCAGGACAGGGGAGAACACCGGGGAGCTGTTTTTT
- TRBJ1-4 TRBV6-5 - CASSYSWANNEKLFF TGTGCCAGCAGTTACTCATGGGCCAATAATGAAAAACTGTTTTTT
once TRBJ2-2 TRBV28 - CASSSPPGFAGSNTGELFF TGTGCCAGCAGTTCCCCTCCGGGGTTTGCGGGGTCGAACACCGGGGAGCTGTTTTTT
- TRBJ1-6 TRBV27 - CASRVPGLAYNSPLHF TGTGCCAGCAGAGTCCCAGGGTTGGCCTATAATTCACCCCTCCACTTT
- TRBJ1-3 TRBV7-2 TRBD1 CASSYRDSGNTIYF TGTGCCAGCAGCTACCGGGACAGTGGAAACACCATATATTTT
- TRBJ2-1 TRBV11-2 TRBD2 CASSSPPGATKREGNEQFF TGTGCCAGCAGCTCCCCCCCTGGGGCCACTAAGCGGGAGGGCAATGAGCAGTTCTTC
- TRBJ2-7 TRBV18 TRBD2 CASSPWGDSAGGPREQYF TGTGCCAGCTCCCCCTGGGGGGATTCAGCGGGAGGGCCGAGGGAGCAGTACTTC
- TRBJ1-2 TRBV16 TRBD1 CASSQSTGEGYTF TGTGCCAGCAGCCAATCGACAGGGGAGGGCTACACCTTC
once TRBJ2-3 TRBV21-1 - CASSVTSSEPGDTQYF TGTGCCAGCAGCGTGACTAGCTCCGAGCCGGGAGATACGCAGTATTTT
- TRBJ2-3 TRBV28 - CASLTSTDTQYF TGTGCCTCCTTGACTAGCACAGATACGCAGTATTTT
few TRBJ2-1 TRBV27 TRBD2 CASSSSGTTLQFF TGTGCCAGCAGTTCCTCCGGGACTACTCTTCAGTTCTTC
once TRBJ2-6 TRBV10-1 - CASTTRGSGANVLTF TGCGCCAGCACCACCCGGGGGTCCGGGGCCAACGTCCTGACTTTC
few TRBJ1-5 TRBV2 - CASSDRGVPQPQHF TGTGCCAGCAGTGACAGGGGCGTACCCCAGCCCCAGCATTTT
- TRBJ1-5 TRBV6-5 - CASSYRQSNQPQHF TGTGCCAGCAGTTACAGACAGAGCAATCAGCCCCAGCATTTT